Reported below is one T cell receptor beta chain. The antigen remains unidentified. This entry belongs to a study of beta chain features in type 1 diabetes. Study results and caveats: Whether TCRB rearrangement is influenced by HLA type was left unresolved in this analysis. When Type 1 diabetes patients were examined, their TCRB CDR3s proved moderately but significantly shorter in all four CD4+ subsets.

V was pared by 5 bases and J by 4 bases, with 8 bases of the junction left unmatched. CDR3 length equals 16 residues. CDR1 is LNHNV, CDR2 YYDKDF, per germline (reference sequence). In total, each donor contributed a single heparinised blood draw that averaged around 120 mL. CD4+ naive, central memory, regulatory and stem cell-like memory cells were sorted via CD45RO/CCR7/CD25/CD127/CD95/CD27. Once sorted, every population was more than 98% pure. As every portion of the isolated RNA was reverse transcribed, the sequencing read expressed TCRB transcripts. The table came from immunoSEQ multiplex PCR; TCRdb's copy has only in-frame clones and leaves some out. Among roughly 330,000 clones listed, approximately 13% were seen once.

The clonotype comes from a woman under 30 with type 1 diabetes. The sample taken for sequencing was naive CD4+ T cells from blood. This chain uses TRBV15 with TRBJ2-1, with 10 bases lining up with TRBD1. CDR3 coding DNA: TGTGCCACCAGCGTTTACGGGACAGGGGAATACAATGAGCAGTTCTTC. It yields the protein CATSVYGTGEYNEQFF.